This is a list of T cell receptor beta chains from one sample in a study of shared clonotypes between healthy human individuals. Assay used: immunoSEQ multiplex PCR; TCRdb lists only in-frame clones, some missing. The sample shows around 2.3 million clones, roughly 95% of them seen only once. Sequenced sample: naive CD4+ T cells sorted from blood. The receptors come from a man between 18 and 29 years old in good health. Both conserved end residues are part of each CDR3. A D gene is named only where the DNA matches it firmly. Some rows mark clone size as missing; the rest say once, few, many or name a class of expanded clone.

-	-	TRBV30	TRBJ1-2	TGTGCCTGGGATAGCGCTGGGGGCTATGGCTACACCTTC	CAWDSAGGYGYTF
-	once	TRBV4-3	TRBJ1-5	TGCGCCAGCAGCCCTGATAGTCAGGGTCGGCAGCCCCAGCATTTT	CASSPDSQGRQPQHF
-	-	TRBV6-1	TRBJ2-7	TGTGCCAGCAGTGAAGGACTTCTCGGGCAGTACTTC	CASSEGLLGQYF
TRBD2	-	TRBV10-1	TRBJ2-7	TGCGCCAGCATCGAACTAGCGGGAGGGGCCTACGAGCAGTACTTC	CASIELAGGAYEQYF
TRBD2	-	TRBV2	TRBJ2-7	TGTGCCAGCATCAGAAACGGGAGGAACTACGAGCAGTACTTC	CASIRNGRNYEQYF
-	-	TRBV11-2	TRBJ1-2	TGTGCCAGCAGCCTAACTCGGGGGGCGGAAGGCTACACCTTC	CASSLTRGAEGYTF
TRBD1	-	TRBV5-1	TRBJ2-5	TGCGCCAGCAGCTTGGGATCCTCGACAGGGCAAGAGACCCAGTACTTC	CASSLGSSTGQETQYF
-	-	TRBV30	TRBJ1-5	TGTGCCTGGAGTAAATGGGGGGGATGGGGTCAGCCCCAGCATTTT	CAWSKWGGWGQPQHF
-	-	TRBV7-2	TRBJ1-6	TGTGCCAGCAGCTCCCCTTTAATCAATAATTCACCCCTCCACTTT	CASSSPLINNSPLHF
-	-	TRBV11-2	TRBJ1-2	TGTGCCAGCACCCGGACGAACTACTATGGCTACACCTTC	CASTRTNYYGYTF
TRBD1	-	TRBV25-1	TRBJ2-2	TGTGCCAGCAGTCCCCAGGGGGAATCAAACACCGGGGAGCTGTTTTTT	CASSPQGESNTGELFF
-	-	TRBV5-1	TRBJ1-2	TGCGCCAGCAGCTTACCTTCGGAGGGTGGCTACACCTTC	CASSLPSEGGYTF
-	once	TRBV6-5	TRBJ1-4	TGTGCCAGCAGTTACCAAGTGAATGAAAAACTGTTTTTT	CASSYQVNEKLFF
-	-	TRBV19	TRBJ2-3	TGTGCCAGTAGTAGCGGGAACGGGATCACTGATACGCAGTATTTT	CASSSGNGITDTQYF
-	-	TRBV30	TRBJ1-1	TGTGCCTGGAGCCGAGGGTTGGACACTGAAGCTTTCTTT	CAWSRGLDTEAFF
TRBD2	-	TRBV25-1	TRBJ2-5	TGTGCCAGCAGTGCTAGCGGGAGCCAAGAGACCCAGTACTTC	CASSASGSQETQYF
TRBD1	-	TRBV6-1	TRBJ2-7	TGTGCCAGCAGTGAAAACACGGACAGGTACTACGAGCAGTACTTC	CASSENTDRYYEQYF
TRBD1	-	TRBV28	TRBJ1-5	TGTGCCAGCAACAGGGGGACAGGCAATCTTCGGCCCCAGCATTTT	CASNRGTGNLRPQHF
-	-	TRBV7-9	TRBJ2-7	TGTGCCAGCAGCCATCGAACGGGCCCCTACGAGCAGTACTTC	CASSHRTGPYEQYF
TRBD2	-	TRBV5-1	TRBJ2-5	TGCGCCAGCAGCACTGGACTAGCGGGAACAATCCAAGAGACCCAGTACTTC	CASSTGLAGTIQETQYF
-	-	TRBV7-9	TRBJ2-5	TGTGCCAGCAGCTTAGAGACCCAGTACTTC	CASSLETQYF
-	-	TRBV29-1	TRBJ2-3	TGCAGCGTAAACAGGGACACAGATACGCAGTATTTT	CSVNRDTDTQYF
-	-	TRBV19	TRBJ1-2	TGTGCCAGTAGTCACCAGGGCGACGGCTATGGCTACACCTTC	CASSHQGDGYGYTF
TRBD1	-	TRBV6-1	TRBJ2-4	TGTGCCAGCAGGGGGACAGGGAAAAACATTCAGTACTTC	CASRGTGKNIQYF
-	-	TRBV2	TRBJ1-5	TGTGCCAGCAGTGACCGGGGGAGTCAGCCCCAGCATTTT	CASSDRGSQPQHF
TRBD1	-	TRBV18	TRBJ1-2	TGTGCCAGCTCATCCGGACAGGGAGGGAGCTATGGCTACACCTTC	CASSSGQGGSYGYTF
-	-	TRBV6-5	TRBJ1-1	TGTGCCAGCAGTCCCGACAGGATGAACACTGAAGCTTTCTTT	CASSPDRMNTEAFF
TRBD2	-	TRBV5-1	TRBJ2-7	TGCGCCAGCAGCTTGGTCTCTAGCGGGGGCTCCTACGAGCAGTACTTC	CASSLVSSGGSYEQYF
-	-	TRBV7-2	TRBJ1-2	TGTGCCAGCAGCTTTGAAGAGGGGCCCTATGGCTACACCTTC	CASSFEEGPYGYTF
-	-	TRBV4-1	TRBJ1-2	TGCGCCAGCAGCCAAGTTCCGGGGGCAGGCTATGGCTACACCTTC	CASSQVPGAGYGYTF
-	-	TRBV28	TRBJ1-5	TGTGCCAGCAGTTTGGGCAGGTCTAGCAATCAGCCCCAGCATTTT	CASSLGRSSNQPQHF
-	-	TRBV18	TRBJ1-5	TGTGCCAGCCGCAAGGGAGGGAATAGCAATCAGCCCCAGCATTTT	CASRKGGNSNQPQHF
TRBD2	-	TRBV6-6	TRBJ2-5	TGTGCCAGCAGTTATGGACTAGCGGGACCCCAAGAGACCCAGTACTTC	CASSYGLAGPQETQYF
-	-	TRBV9	TRBJ1-5	TGTGCCAGCAGCGTAGGGGGGAGAATGGATCAGCCCCAGCATTTT	CASSVGGRMDQPQHF
-	-	TRBV5-4	TRBJ1-6	TGTGCCAGCAGCTTAAGGGATTCACCCCTCCACTTT	CASSLRDSPLHF
-	-	TRBV21-1	TRBJ2-7	TGTGCCGCCGAGGACGGTACCTACGAGCAGTACTTC	CAAEDGTYEQYF
TRBD2	-	TRBV7-9	TRBJ2-1	TGTGCCAGCAGCCTTACGACTAGCGGTTCCTACAATGAGCAGTTCTTC	CASSLTTSGSYNEQFF
-	few	TRBV6-1	TRBJ1-1	TGTGCCAGCAACCGGGTGGTCGCTGAAGCTTTCTTT	CASNRVVAEAFF
-	-	TRBV10-2	TRBJ2-1	TGCGCCAGCAGTGAGTCAGGGCGGAGCTCCTACAATGAGCAGTTCTTC	CASSESGRSSYNEQFF
TRBD2	-	TRBV30	TRBJ2-3	TGTGCCTGGAGTGTACCCCGGACTAGCGGATACACAGATACGCAGTATTTT	CAWSVPRTSGYTDTQYF
-	-	TRBV10-3	TRBJ2-1	TGTGCCATCAGTGAGTCGAGGACGGGGAGGTGGTTCTTC	CAISESRTGRWFF
TRBD1	-	TRBV9	TRBJ2-2	TGTGCCAGCACCCGTACGGGACAGGGGAACACCGGGGAGCTGTTTTTT	CASTRTGQGNTGELFF
-	-	TRBV7-2	TRBJ2-1	TGTGCCAGCAGTTCTTTAGAGCTCTACAATGAGCAGTTCTTC	CASSSLELYNEQFF
-	-	TRBV10-3	TRBJ1-2	TGTGCCATCAGTGAGTCTGCGACAGGTGGCTACACCTTC	CAISESATGGYTF
-	-	TRBV6-5	TRBJ2-3	TGTGCCAGCAGTTACTCGGGGGGAAGGGGCACAGATACGCAGTATTTT	CASSYSGGRGTDTQYF
-	-	TRBV19	TRBJ1-6	TGTGCCAGTAGTCAGCCTGACAGGAGAATCAATTCACCCCTCCACTTT	CASSQPDRRINSPLHF
-	-	TRBV5-1	TRBJ2-7	TGCGCCAGCAGCTTGGCCGGGGGCACCAGCTCCTACGAGCAGTACTTC	CASSLAGGTSSYEQYF
-	-	TRBV18	TRBJ1-2	TGTGCCAGCTCACCACTTTCTGAGGCACCTTACTATGGCTACACCTTC	CASSPLSEAPYYGYTF
TRBD2	once	TRBV4-1	TRBJ2-3	TGCGCCAGCAGCCAAGATTTAGCGGGGACAGATACGCAGTATTTT	CASSQDLAGTDTQYF
-	-	TRBV15	TRBJ2-7	TGTGCCACCAGCAGAGCAACCCCCGCCGAGCAGTACTTC	CATSRATPAEQYF
-	-	TRBV28	TRBJ2-3	TGTGCCAGCAGTTTGGCCGGGGCCTTCACAGATACGCAGTATTTT	CASSLAGAFTDTQYF
-	-	TRBV7-9	TRBJ1-3	TGTGCCAGCAGCTTGAGGGGGGTTGATGGAAACACCATATATTTT	CASSLRGVDGNTIYF
-	-	TRBV6-5	TRBJ2-3	TGTGCCAGCAGTTACGCGCGACAAGGTAGCACAGATACGCAGTATTTT	CASSYARQGSTDTQYF
-	-	TRBV10-1	TRBJ1-1	TGCGCCAGATCCCGGACTGAAGCTTTCTTT	CARSRTEAFF
TRBD1	-	TRBV7-8	TRBJ2-7	TGTGCCAGCAGCTCCTCGGGACAGGGTCTGGGCGAGCAGTACTTC	CASSSSGQGLGEQYF
-	few	TRBV2	TRBJ1-3	TGTGCCAGCAGTGGTCAGAGAAACACCATATATTTT	CASSGQRNTIYF
TRBD1	-	TRBV7-6	TRBJ1-3	TGTGCCAGCAGCTCGGGACAGGGGGAACGTAGAAACACCATATATTTT	CASSSGQGERRNTIYF
-	-	TRBV11-2	TRBJ1-4	TGTGCCAGCAGCTTAGACGTTGGGTACGGGAGTAATGAAAAACTGTTTTTT	CASSLDVGYGSNEKLFF